This entry describes one T cell receptor beta chain. cDNA came from roughly 0.53 to 1 ug RNA primed by random hexamers. TCR beta CDR3 was amplified by immunoSEQ multiplex PCR. This amplification extended across 54 Vbeta and 13 Jbeta segments. TCRdb re-analysed the immunoSEQ multiplex PCR reads in MiXCR, keeping a single row per CDR3 protein. The repertoire holds some 260,000 distinct CDR3 sequences, with 70% to 90% as singletons. This entry is derived from a study of CD8 T cells in Susac syndrome. CDR1 SGHAT and CDR2 FQNNGV come from the germline V gene. There are 13 residues in the CDR3. The V gene end was trimmed by 11 bases and the J gene end by 10 bases; junction bases not matched to a gene: 12.

Sequencing used CD8+ T cells from PBMCs. The rearrangement uses TRBV11-2 and TRBJ2-1; TRBD2 aligns across 9 bases. The TCR was taken from a human donor with multiple sclerosis. The CDR3 DNA reads TGTGCCGACCTAGGCGGGAGGGCCGGGGAGCAGTTCTTC. It yields the protein CADLGGRAGEQFF.